The entry below describes one TCR beta chain. What it binds is unknown. This entry is derived from a study of cytotoxic CD8 clonotypes in ibrutinib-treated CLL. As for the study in general: Among the patients, over 9 presented as relapsed/refractory and roughly 15 as treatment-naive; approximately 17 showed unmutated IGHV.

CDR3 length: 12 amino acids. Germline loops: CDR1 SQVTM, CDR2 ANQGSEA. The V end lost 5 bases, the J end lost 5 bases, and 13 bases lay between the germline ends. The study, taken as a whole, reports: Clonality went up at ibrutinib response and then declined back toward baseline at progression.

The table came from immunoSEQ multiplex PCR; TCRdb's copy has only in-frame clones and leaves some out. Among approximately 47,000 clones, approximately 65% were seen once, and the ten largest hold roughly a fifth. The source is a human donor with chronic lymphocytic leukemia. The genes are TRBV29-1 and TRBJ2-7; D unclear. The source was PBMCs, collected after 24 months of ibrutinib treatment. The CDR3 DNA follows: TGCAGCGTTAAGCTGATGTCTGACGAGCAGTACTTC. It yields the protein CSVKLMSDEQYF.